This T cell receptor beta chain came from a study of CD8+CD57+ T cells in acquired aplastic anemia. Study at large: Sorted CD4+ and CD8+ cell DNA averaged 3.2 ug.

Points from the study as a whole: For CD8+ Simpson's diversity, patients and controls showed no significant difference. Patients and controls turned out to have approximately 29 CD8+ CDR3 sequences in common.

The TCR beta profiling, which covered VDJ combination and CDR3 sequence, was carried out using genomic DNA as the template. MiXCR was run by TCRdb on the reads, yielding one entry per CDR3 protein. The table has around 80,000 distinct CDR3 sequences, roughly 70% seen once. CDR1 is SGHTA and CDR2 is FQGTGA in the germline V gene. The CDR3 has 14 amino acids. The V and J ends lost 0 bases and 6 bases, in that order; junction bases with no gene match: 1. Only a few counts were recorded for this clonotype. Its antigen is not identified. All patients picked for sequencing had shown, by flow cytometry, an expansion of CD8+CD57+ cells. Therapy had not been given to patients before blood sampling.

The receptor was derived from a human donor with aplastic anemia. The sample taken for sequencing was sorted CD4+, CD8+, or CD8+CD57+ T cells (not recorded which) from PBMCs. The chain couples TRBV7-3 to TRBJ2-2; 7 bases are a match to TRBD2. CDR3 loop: CASSLTGGAGELFF. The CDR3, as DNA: TGTGCCAGCAGCTTAACGGGAGGGGCCGGGGAGCTGTTTTTT.